Listed below are T cell receptor beta chains from one sample, sequenced in a study of cytomegalovirus exposure and HLA in healthy donors. Clones were sequenced by immunoSEQ multiplex PCR, and TCRdb holds only the in-frame ones, with some missing. The repertoire consists of 150,000 to 200,000 clones, with 82% occurring once and the leading ten covering about 0.78%. Material for sequencing was PBMCs. The origin of the receptors is a young woman in good health and CMV-seronegative. CDR3s include the opening cysteine and the closing phenylalanine or tryptophan. The order of the fields is clone size, V gene, J gene, D gene, CDR3 DNA, CDR3 protein. The D gene is left open where the match is weak. A row's size may be missing; if present it is once, few, many or a size class.

clone_size: -
v_call: TRBV6-6
j_call: TRBJ1-2
d_call: -
cdr3_nt: TGTGCAAGCATCCGGAGTTTGGAACCGAACCCTTTGAGCTACACCTTC
cdr3_aa: CASIRSLEPNPLSYTF

clone_size: -
v_call: TRBV5-1
j_call: TRBJ1-1
d_call: -
cdr3_nt: TGCGCCAGCAGAACGACAGCGAACACTGAAGCTTTCTTT
cdr3_aa: CASRTTANTEAFF

clone_size: -
v_call: TRBV30
j_call: TRBJ2-5
d_call: -
cdr3_nt: TGTGCCTGGAGTGTTGGTATGAGCAGGTTCCAAGAGACCCAGTACTTC
cdr3_aa: CAWSVGMSRFQETQYF

clone_size: -
v_call: TRBV11-3
j_call: TRBJ1-2
d_call: TRBD1
cdr3_nt: TGTGCCAGCAGCTTTGGACAGGGAAAACTTCATGGCTACACCTTC
cdr3_aa: CASSFGQGKLHGYTF

clone_size: once
v_call: TRBV7-9
j_call: TRBJ1-1
d_call: TRBD1
cdr3_nt: TGTGCCAGCAGCTTAGTAGGGTTGACAGGGGCTTTCTTT
cdr3_aa: CASSLVGLTGAFF

clone_size: -
v_call: TRBV14
j_call: TRBJ1-3
d_call: -
cdr3_nt: TGTGCCAGCAGCGTCATTAACTCTGAAAACACCATATATTTT
cdr3_aa: CASSVINSENTIYF

clone_size: once
v_call: TRBV7-3
j_call: TRBJ2-5
d_call: -
cdr3_nt: TGTGCCAGCAGCTTTGGGGGGCAAGAGACCCAGTACTTC
cdr3_aa: CASSFGGQETQYF

clone_size: -
v_call: TRBV5-1
j_call: TRBJ1-6
d_call: TRBD1
cdr3_nt: TGCGCCAGCAGCACCGGAGGGGACAGTCATTCACCCCTCCACTTT
cdr3_aa: CASSTGGDSHSPLHF

clone_size: -
v_call: TRBV13
j_call: TRBJ2-3
d_call: TRBD2
cdr3_nt: TGTGCCAGCACCCGAAAAAAGGGGAGGGATTTCACAGATACGCAGTATTTT
cdr3_aa: CASTRKKGRDFTDTQYF

clone_size: -
v_call: TRBV10-2
j_call: TRBJ2-3
d_call: TRBD2
cdr3_nt: TGCGCCAGCGGGTGGCGGGAGCGACTAGATACGCAGTATTTT
cdr3_aa: CASGWRERLDTQYF

clone_size: once
v_call: TRBV29-1
j_call: TRBJ1-2
d_call: -
cdr3_nt: TGCAGCGGCTTAGAGAACTATGGCTACACCTTC
cdr3_aa: CSGLENYGYTF

clone_size: -
v_call: TRBV12-5
j_call: TRBJ2-1
d_call: -
cdr3_nt: TGTGCTAGTGGTTTGGTCCCCTCGCGACACCCAGCCGTAGATGAGCAGTTCTTC
cdr3_aa: CASGLVPSRHPAVDEQFF

clone_size: -
v_call: TRBV11-3
j_call: TRBJ2-3
d_call: -
cdr3_nt: TGTGCCAGCAGCTTCGGGGGAGATACGCAGTATTTT
cdr3_aa: CASSFGGDTQYF

clone_size: -
v_call: TRBV7-7
j_call: TRBJ1-1
d_call: -
cdr3_nt: TGTGCCAGCAGCCAGTCCCGCTCAGGCAGGGGCGAAACTGAAGCTTTCTTT
cdr3_aa: CASSQSRSGRGETEAFF

clone_size: -
v_call: TRBV28
j_call: TRBJ1-3
d_call: -
cdr3_nt: TGTGCCAGCAGTTTAGAGGGTACACGGGGTAACACCATATATTTT
cdr3_aa: CASSLEGTRGNTIYF

clone_size: -
v_call: TRBV7-9
j_call: TRBJ1-1
d_call: -
cdr3_nt: TGTGCCAGCAGCTTAACTGGAGCCTTGAACACTGAAGCTTTCTTT
cdr3_aa: CASSLTGALNTEAFF

clone_size: few
v_call: TRBV11-3
j_call: TRBJ2-3
d_call: TRBD2
cdr3_nt: TGTGCCAGCAGCTTAGGCTGGCGGGGGGCCACAGATACGCAGTATTTT
cdr3_aa: CASSLGWRGATDTQYF

clone_size: -
v_call: TRBV4-1
j_call: TRBJ2-7
d_call: -
cdr3_nt: TGCGCCAGCAGCCAAGATATAAGAGTGCCCCCCTACGAGCAGTACTTC
cdr3_aa: CASSQDIRVPPYEQYF

clone_size: -
v_call: TRBV11-1
j_call: TRBJ2-5
d_call: -
cdr3_nt: TGTGCCAGCAGCTTAAGATGGGGGGGGCCTAGGAAGGAGACCCAGTACTTC
cdr3_aa: CASSLRWGGPRKETQYF

clone_size: -
v_call: TRBV9
j_call: TRBJ1-5
d_call: -
cdr3_nt: TGTGCCAGCAGCGTAGGAGTGGGCAATCAGCCCCAGCATTTT
cdr3_aa: CASSVGVGNQPQHF

clone_size: -
v_call: TRBV9
j_call: TRBJ2-1
d_call: -
cdr3_nt: TGTGCCAGCAATCCCGGGACTTTCGAAAATGAGCAGTTCTTC
cdr3_aa: CASNPGTFENEQFF

clone_size: -
v_call: TRBV7-9
j_call: TRBJ1-1
d_call: TRBD1
cdr3_nt: TGTGCCAGCAGCGTACGGGACAGGGGCACTGAAGCTTTCTTT
cdr3_aa: CASSVRDRGTEAFF

clone_size: few
v_call: TRBV28
j_call: TRBJ2-6
d_call: -
cdr3_nt: TGTGCCAGCTTGCGTTCGGGGGCCAACGTCCTGACTTTC
cdr3_aa: CASLRSGANVLTF

clone_size: -
v_call: TRBV6-1
j_call: TRBJ2-5
d_call: -
cdr3_nt: TGTGCCAGCAGTGACCCGGAATCACTAGCCGTGGAGACCCAGTACTTC
cdr3_aa: CASSDPESLAVETQYF

clone_size: once
v_call: TRBV6-5
j_call: TRBJ2-3
d_call: TRBD2
cdr3_nt: TGTGCCAGCAGTTATCAGACGGGGGGTATTGCAGATACGCAGTATTTT
cdr3_aa: CASSYQTGGIADTQYF

clone_size: -
v_call: TRBV19
j_call: TRBJ2-7
d_call: TRBD1
cdr3_nt: TGTGCCAGTAGCATACCGGGACAGGGCTACGAGCAGTACTTC
cdr3_aa: CASSIPGQGYEQYF

clone_size: -
v_call: TRBV28
j_call: TRBJ2-7
d_call: -
cdr3_nt: TGTGCCAGCAGTTACCCGGGGAAAAGCTCCTACGAGCAGTACTTC
cdr3_aa: CASSYPGKSSYEQYF

clone_size: -
v_call: TRBV6-1
j_call: TRBJ1-2
d_call: -
cdr3_nt: TGTGCCAGCAGTCCCCTGGGACTAATCCCGTATGGCTACACCTTC
cdr3_aa: CASSPLGLIPYGYTF

clone_size: -
v_call: TRBV12-5
j_call: TRBJ2-7
d_call: -
cdr3_nt: TGTGCTAGTGGCCCGCCGGGACACTCCTACGAGCAGTACTTC
cdr3_aa: CASGPPGHSYEQYF

clone_size: -
v_call: TRBV10-3
j_call: TRBJ2-3
d_call: -
cdr3_nt: TGTGCCATCAGTCCTAGCACAGATACGCAGTATTTT
cdr3_aa: CAISPSTDTQYF

clone_size: -
v_call: TRBV27
j_call: TRBJ2-1
d_call: TRBD2
cdr3_nt: TGTGCCAGCAGTTTATCGGCTAGCGGGTCCTACAATGAGCAGTTCTTC
cdr3_aa: CASSLSASGSYNEQFF

clone_size: once
v_call: TRBV19
j_call: TRBJ2-2
d_call: -
cdr3_nt: TGTGCCAGTAAACTAGGGCCGAACACCGGGGAGCTGTTTTTT
cdr3_aa: CASKLGPNTGELFF

clone_size: -
v_call: TRBV13
j_call: TRBJ2-3
d_call: TRBD2
cdr3_nt: TGTGCCAGCAGCACTTCCGGGACTAGCAGGACAGATACGCAGTATTTT
cdr3_aa: CASSTSGTSRTDTQYF

clone_size: -
v_call: TRBV5-1
j_call: TRBJ2-1
d_call: TRBD2
cdr3_nt: TGCGCCAGCAGCTTCACTAGCGGGGGGGGCAATGAGCAGTTCTTC
cdr3_aa: CASSFTSGGGNEQFF

clone_size: -
v_call: TRBV10-3
j_call: TRBJ2-7
d_call: TRBD1
cdr3_nt: TGTGCCATCAGTGTGGGGACAGGGTTCATTTACGAGCAGTACTTC
cdr3_aa: CAISVGTGFIYEQYF

clone_size: -
v_call: TRBV2
j_call: TRBJ1-2
d_call: -
cdr3_nt: TGTGCCAGCAGTGAATTTGGGACACTTTATGGCTACACCTTC
cdr3_aa: CASSEFGTLYGYTF

clone_size: -
v_call: TRBV7-2
j_call: TRBJ1-2
d_call: -
cdr3_nt: TGTGCCAGCAGCTTAGGTTATAACAGCTATGGCTACACCTTC
cdr3_aa: CASSLGYNSYGYTF

clone_size: -
v_call: TRBV5-4
j_call: TRBJ2-1
d_call: -
cdr3_nt: TGTGCCAGCGGCCTTGGGGGGAGCTCCTACAATGAGCAGTTCTTC
cdr3_aa: CASGLGGSSYNEQFF

clone_size: -
v_call: TRBV6-6
j_call: TRBJ2-1
d_call: -
cdr3_nt: TGTGCCAGCAGTTACGAGCTAACGAGCTCCTACAATGAGCAGTTCTTC
cdr3_aa: CASSYELTSSYNEQFF

clone_size: few
v_call: TRBV2
j_call: TRBJ1-2
d_call: -
cdr3_nt: TGTGCCAGTTTCGACAGGAGGTATGGCTACACCTTC
cdr3_aa: CASFDRRYGYTF

clone_size: -
v_call: TRBV9
j_call: TRBJ2-5
d_call: -
cdr3_nt: TGTGCCAGCAGCCCTCGTTGGGCTTCGGAGACCCAGTACTTC
cdr3_aa: CASSPRWASETQYF

clone_size: -
v_call: TRBV9
j_call: TRBJ2-3
d_call: TRBD2
cdr3_nt: TGTGCCAGCAGCGTAGAGAGTAGCGGGAACACAGATACGCAGTATTTT
cdr3_aa: CASSVESSGNTDTQYF

clone_size: -
v_call: TRBV5-1
j_call: TRBJ1-1
d_call: TRBD1
cdr3_nt: TGCGCCAGCAGCCTGACAGGGGCTGAAGCTTTCTTT
cdr3_aa: CASSLTGAEAFF

clone_size: -
v_call: TRBV5-1
j_call: TRBJ2-1
d_call: -
cdr3_nt: TGCGCCAGCCGTAATTTAAGGAGCTCCTACAATGAGCAGTTCTTC
cdr3_aa: CASRNLRSSYNEQFF

clone_size: -
v_call: TRBV27
j_call: TRBJ1-1
d_call: -
cdr3_nt: TGTGCCAGCAGTTTACGGGGACACTACACTGAAGCTTTCTTT
cdr3_aa: CASSLRGHYTEAFF

clone_size: -
v_call: TRBV6-5
j_call: TRBJ2-7
d_call: TRBD2
cdr3_nt: TGTGCCAGCAGAGCAGGACTAGCGGTAGCCTACGAGCAGTACTTC
cdr3_aa: CASRAGLAVAYEQYF

clone_size: -
v_call: TRBV5-1
j_call: TRBJ1-6
d_call: -
cdr3_nt: TGCGCCAGCAGCCTTGGACAAACCAATTCACCCCTCCACTTT
cdr3_aa: CASSLGQTNSPLHF

clone_size: few
v_call: TRBV28
j_call: TRBJ2-1
d_call: -
cdr3_nt: TGTGCCAGCAGTCCGCCCGCGACTATAGAGCAGTTCTTC
cdr3_aa: CASSPPATIEQFF

clone_size: -
v_call: TRBV19
j_call: TRBJ1-5
d_call: -
cdr3_nt: TGTGCCAGTAACACAGGGTTGGCACAGCCCCAGCATTTT
cdr3_aa: CASNTGLAQPQHF

clone_size: few
v_call: TRBV6-6
j_call: TRBJ2-7
d_call: -
cdr3_nt: TGTGCCAGCAGCCGGGACCCCAGGGGCGAGCAGTACTTC
cdr3_aa: CASSRDPRGEQYF

clone_size: -
v_call: TRBV5-1
j_call: TRBJ2-2
d_call: -
cdr3_nt: TGCGCCAGCGGAGGAGGGGCCACCTGGGGCACCGGGGAGCTGTTTTTT
cdr3_aa: CASGGGATWGTGELFF

clone_size: -
v_call: TRBV6-6
j_call: TRBJ2-5
d_call: -
cdr3_nt: TGTGCCAGCAGCCTCGACGGGTTAGGAGAGACCCAGTACTTC
cdr3_aa: CASSLDGLGETQYF

clone_size: -
v_call: TRBV10-1
j_call: TRBJ2-7
d_call: -
cdr3_nt: TGCGCCAGCAGTGATCATCGGGGGAACAACGAGCAGTACTTC
cdr3_aa: CASSDHRGNNEQYF

clone_size: -
v_call: TRBV5-6
j_call: TRBJ2-3
d_call: TRBD2
cdr3_nt: TGTGCCAGCAGCTTGGGACTAGCGGTTCGCACAGATACGCAGTATTTT
cdr3_aa: CASSLGLAVRTDTQYF